Listed here are 19 T cell receptor beta chains from one sample, sequenced in a study of blood T cell repertoires in COVID-19. Profiling relied on immunoSEQ multiplex PCR, and the TCRdb table lists in-frame clones only, not all of them. Among under 300,000 clones listed, roughly 87% were seen once. The sequenced sample consisted of PBMCs or T cells enriched from blood (not recorded which). The receptors originated from a woman under 40 with acute COVID-19.

CDR3 bases: TGTGCCAGCAGTTTGGCCCGGGGTAGCGGGGGGAAAGAGACCCAGTACTTC. This codes for CASSLARGSGGKETQYF. The rearrangement uses TRBV27 and TRBJ2-5, with 10 nucleotides matching TRBD2. Looked up from germline, CDR1 is MNHEY and CDR2 is SMNVEV (reference sequence). The trim removed 3 bases at V and 3 bases at J, leaving 10 bases unmatched. The CDR3 covers 17 residues.

The gene calls are TRBV7-9 and TRBJ2-3, with 9 bases that match TRBD1. The CDR3 loop spans 13 amino acids. The junction had 7 bases not matched to a gene; V was cut back by 4 bases and J by 11 bases. Germline V CDR1 and CDR2: SEHNR, FQNEAQ (reference sequence). CDR3 in amino acids: CASSYGLGQGQYF. The CDR3 nucleotides read TGTGCCAGCAGCTACGGCCTGGGACAGGGGCAGTATTTT.

CDR3 sequence reads: CASSYGRDRNYGYTF. CDR3 coding DNA: TGTGCCAGCAGTTACGGCCGGGACAGGAACTATGGCTACACCTTC. V and J are TRBV6-2 or TRBV6-3 and TRBJ1-2; 8 nucleotides line up with TRBD1. The junction had 4 bases not matched to a gene; V was cut back by 2 bases and J by 2 bases. The CDR3 extends over 15 amino acids. Per germline, CDR1 MNHEY and CDR2 SVGEGT.

There are a few counts of this clone. The gene calls are TRBV20-1 and TRBJ1-1; D unclear. The CDR3 has 10 amino acids. V was cut by 5 bases and J by 3 bases, with 4 bases left in between. The germline V gene has CDR1 DFQATT and CDR2 SNEGSKA (reference sequence). CDR3: CSAQDTEAFF. DNA of the CDR3: TGCAGTGCTCAGGACACTGAAGCTTTCTTT.

The CDR3 reads CASSFTGAGNTEAFF. The CDR3 coding sequence is TGTGCCAGCAGTTTCACAGGGGCAGGGAACACTGAAGCTTTCTTT. The rearrangement uses TRBV27 and TRBJ1-1; TRBD1 matches at 7 bases. V lost 3 bases, J lost 1 base, and 5 bases stayed unmatched. This CDR3 region has 15 residues. Germline V gene data show CDR1 as MNHEY and CDR2 as SMNVEV (reference sequence).

This chain connects TRBV11-2 to TRBJ2-7; 7 bases match TRBD1. Germline V gene sequence: CDR1 SGHAT, CDR2 FQNNGV. J lost 4 bases, V lost 6 bases, and 12 bases had no gene match. The CDR3 has 15 residues. The CDR3 nucleotides are TGTGCCAGCAGTAGCCCCGGGACAGCAATTTACGAGCAGTACTTC. Its protein is CASSSPGTAIYEQYF.

The CDR3 spells CASSFVSGGPTNEQFF. The CDR3 DNA reads TGTGCCAGCAGCTTCGTTAGCGGGGGGCCAACAAATGAGCAGTTCTTC. The V call is TRBV7-9, the J call TRBJ2-1; 10 bases fit TRBD2. With 3 bases clipped from V and 7 bases from J, the junction kept 9 bases outside the gene matches. Germline values: CDR1 SEHNR, CDR2 FQNEAQ (reference sequence). This CDR3 contains 16 residues.

The chain links TRBV4-3 to TRBJ1-3; D remains unclear. The CDR3 length is 16 residues. The V gene's germline CDR1 is LGHNA and CDR2 YSLEER. The ends were cut back, 3 bases at V and 0 bases at J, with 12 bases in the middle. CDR3 in DNA: TGCGCCAGCAGCCAGCGGGGAGGGATCTCTGGAAACACCATATATTTT. Its translation: CASSQRGGISGNTIYF.

This clone occurred once. J is TRBJ1-1 and V is TRBV5-6; no reliable D call. The V gene lost 2 bases and the J gene lost 0 bases, with 8 bases spanning the gap. Germline V gives CDR1 SGHDT, CDR2 YYEEEE. The CDR3 extends over 14 amino acids. DNA for the CDR3: TGTGCCAGCAGCTTTGCAGGTTTGAACACTGAAGCTTTCTTT. Its translation is CASSFAGLNTEAFF.

The V call is TRBV7-9, the J call TRBJ1-4; tentatively, D is TRBD1 (6 bases). The CDR3 consists of 13 residues. Trimming shortened V by 0 bases and J by 8 bases, and 7 bases separated the two germline ends. CDR1 is SEHNR, CDR2 FQNEAQ, per germline (reference sequence). CDR3 sequence: CASSLAQGEKLFF. The CDR3 DNA is TGTGCCAGCAGCTTAGCCCAGGGGGAAAAACTGTTTTTT.

The chain employs TRBV29-1 and TRBJ2-1; D may be TRBD2 (5 bases). Trimming left V 8 bases short and J 5 bases short, with 19 bases between. Germline lookup yields CDR1 SQVTM and CDR2 ANQGSEA. The CDR3 runs 14 residues. The CDR3 region is CSFGNSALHNEQFF. Here the CDR3 DNA reads TGCAGCTTCGGGAATTCGGCCCTCCACAATGAGCAGTTCTTC.

V gene TRBV7-2 combines with J gene TRBJ2-5, with 7 bases aligning to TRBD1. CDR1 SGHTA and CDR2 FQGNSA come from the germline V gene. V lost 6 bases and J lost 5; bases outside the gene matches: 3. The CDR3 spans 12 residues. The CDR3 bases are TGTGCCAGCAGATCGACAGGGGAGACCCAGTACTTC. This sequence encodes CASRSTGETQYF.

The chain recombines TRBV18 with TRBJ1-1; D possibly corresponds to TRBD1 (6 bases). The CDR3 sequence is 16 residues long. V gave up 2 bases and J gave up 1 base, with 14 bases separating them. Germline V lookup: CDR1 KGHSH, CDR2 LQKENI. The CDR3 sequence: CASSPDNRAENTEAFF. The CDR3 coding sequence is TGTGCCAGCTCACCAGACAACAGGGCCGAGAACACTGAAGCTTTCTTT.

The V gene is TRBV27, the J gene TRBJ1-1; no reliable D call. This CDR3 comprises 15 residues. Between the trimmed V and J ends, which lost 6 bases and 4 bases, there was a span of 18 bases. Germline V gene sequence: CDR1 MNHEY, CDR2 SMNVEV (reference sequence). The CDR3 DNA reads as TGTGCCAGCAGCTCTCCACCGGGAACCCCCACTGAAGCTTTCTTT. Translation: CASSSPPGTPTEAFF.

The J gene is TRBJ2-7, the V gene TRBV4-3, with a tentative D call TRBD1 (5 bases). The CDR3 runs 16 residues. Germline V CDR1 and CDR2: LGHNA, YSLEER. The V gene lost 0 bases and the J gene lost 2 bases, with 14 bases spanning the gap. CDR3 in DNA: TGCGCCAGCAGCCAAGATATGGTGCAGGGAACCTACGAGCAGTACTTC. This sequence encodes CASSQDMVQGTYEQYF.

The chain joins TRBV24-1 to TRBJ2-5, with 8 bases fitting TRBD2. J gave up 0 bases and V 5 bases, and 1 base lay outside the gene matches. Looked up from germline, CDR1 is KGHDR and CDR2 is SFDVKD. The CDR3 sequence is 14 residues long. The CDR3 coding sequence is TGTGCCACCAGTGGTAGCGGGAACCAAGAGACCCAGTACTTC. This translates into CATSGSGNQETQYF.

V is TRBV6-6 and J is TRBJ2-1; 9 bases are shared with TRBD1. From germline, CDR1 is MNHNY and CDR2 SVGAGI (reference sequence). The CDR3 length is 15 residues. V was pared by 0 bases and J by 5 bases, with 2 bases of the junction left unmatched. CDR3 sequence reads: CASSYSDRGNNEQFF. The CDR3 coding sequence is TGTGCCAGCAGTTACTCAGACAGGGGGAACAATGAGCAGTTCTTC.

The chain combines TRBV5-1 with TRBJ2-3, with 8 bases aligning to TRBD2. CDR1 is SGHRS and CDR2 is YFSETQ in the germline V gene. There are 17 residues in the CDR3. V shed 1 base and J 3 bases; nucleotides not matched to a gene: 10. In DNA, the CDR3 is TGCGCCAGCAGCTTGTTCGGGCGGGGGGAGCCTACAGATACGCAGTATTTT. It specifies CASSLFGRGEPTDTQYF.

Turning to this clone: This sample includes further DNA sequences coding for the same CDR3. The chain carries TRBV30 and TRBJ2-7, with D perhaps TRBD2 (7 bases). V lost 0 bases and J 3 bases, leaving 12 bases between the germline ends. The CDR3 length is 14 residues. Germline V gene lookup returns CDR1 GTSNPN and CDR2 SVGIG (reference sequence). CDR3 amino acids: CAWSVGGVSYEQYF. In nucleotides, the CDR3 is TGTGCCTGGAGTGTAGGGGGGGTCAGCTACGAGCAGTACTTC.